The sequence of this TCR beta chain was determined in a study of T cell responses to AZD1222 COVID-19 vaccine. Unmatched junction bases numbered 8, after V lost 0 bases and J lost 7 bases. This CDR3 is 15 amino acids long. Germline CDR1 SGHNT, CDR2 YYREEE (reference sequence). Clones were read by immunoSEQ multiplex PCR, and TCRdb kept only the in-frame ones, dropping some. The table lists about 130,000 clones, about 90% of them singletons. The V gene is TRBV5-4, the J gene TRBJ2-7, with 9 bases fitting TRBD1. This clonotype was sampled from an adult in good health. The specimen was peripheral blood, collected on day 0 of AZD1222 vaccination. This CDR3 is CASSLVGQGTWEQYF. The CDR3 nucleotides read TGTGCCAGCAGCTTGGTGGGACAGGGTACTTGGGAGCAGTACTTC.